The 16 T cell receptor beta chains listed next were all sequenced from one sample in a study of control samples from healthy donors and cancer patients. Generated by immunoSEQ multiplex PCR, the TCRdb table keeps only in-frame clones and is missing some. The sample includes 120,000 or so clones, about 87% of them seen just once. The specimen sequenced was blood. These receptors were obtained from a man in his 60s in good health.

A remark on this clone: Other DNA sequences in this specimen translate into the identical CDR3. The chain recombines TRBV30 with TRBJ1-5, with a tentative D call TRBD1 (5 bases). V gave up 0 bases and J gave up 4 bases, with 7 bases separating them. Looked up from germline, CDR1 is GTSNPN and CDR2 is SVGIG (reference sequence). The CDR3 runs to 13 residues. The CDR3, as DNA: TGTGCCTGGAGTGTCTCAGGGAATCAGCCCCAGCATTTT. Translation gives CAWSVSGNQPQHF.

The chain employs TRBV11-3 and TRBJ2-3, with D tentatively TRBD1 (6 bases). The CDR3 sequence is 13 residues long. Trimming cost V 5 bases and J 7 bases, with 13 bases left between them. The germline V gene encodes CDR1 SGHNT and CDR2 YENEEA. CDR3 loop: CASSPTGSNTQYF. For the CDR3, the DNA is TGTGCCAGCAGCCCTACAGGGAGTAATACGCAGTATTTT.

This chain links TRBV6-5 with TRBJ2-7; 7 bases fit TRBD1. Germline V lookup: CDR1 MNHEY, CDR2 SVGAGI. CDR3 length equals 16 residues. V lost 3 bases to trimming and J lost 6 bases; unmatched junction nucleotides: 14. The CDR3: CASSYSQGTVNSEQYF. The CDR3 DNA is TGTGCCAGCAGTTATAGTCAAGGGACAGTCAACTCCGAGCAGTACTTC.

This chain links TRBV12-3 or TRBV12-4 with TRBJ1-1; D remains ambiguous. The CDR3 totals 13 residues. V was clipped by 6 bases and J by 6 bases, with 14 bases between them. The CDR3 region is CASSPEVSSEAFF. CDR3 coding DNA: TGTGCCAGCAGCCCTGAGGTGTCGTCTGAAGCTTTCTTT.

This chain joins TRBV9 and TRBJ1-2; 9 bases align to TRBD1. This CDR3 region has 13 residues. Trimming cost V 3 bases and J 5 bases; bases outside gene matches: 2. Germline lookup yields CDR1 SGDLS and CDR2 YYNGEE. The CDR3 nucleotides read TGTGCCAGCAGCGAGGGGACAGGGTATGGCTACACCTTC. Protein product: CASSEGTGYGYTF.

The chain employs TRBV29-1 and TRBJ1-1; D is uncertain. This CDR3 comprises 12 residues. The V end lost 4 bases, the J end lost 5 bases, and 11 bases lay between the germline ends. Germline CDR1 is SQVTM and CDR2 is ANQGSEA. CDR3 sequence (DNA): TGCAGCGTTGTCCCCCTTGGGACTGAAGCTTTCTTT. It encodes CSVVPLGTEAFF. Variable domain in full (rest from reference TRBV29-1 and TRBJ1-1): SAVISQKPSRDICQRGTSLTIQCQVDSQVTMMFWYRQQPGQSLTLIATANQGSEATYESGFVIDKFPISRPNLTFSTLTVSNMSPEDSSIYLCSVVPLGTEAFFGQGTRLTVV.

This clone was seen once. The rearrangement joins TRBV3-1 (or the pseudogene TRBV3-2) to TRBJ2-7; no definite D call. Per the germline V gene, CDR1 is LGHDT and CDR2 is YNNKEL (reference sequence). With 1 base removed from V and 6 bases from J, the gap between germline ends came to 7 bases. The CDR3 is 12 residues long. The CDR3 DNA reads TGTGCCAGCAGCCAAGCAGGATTCGAGCAGTACTTC. As protein: CASSQAGFEQYF.

This clone was recorded only once. The genes are TRBV2 and TRBJ2-2; possibly TRBD1 for D (6 bases). The V gene's germline CDR1 is SNHLY and CDR2 FYNNEI. The V end was cut by 7 bases, the J end by 7 bases, with 19 bases between. This CDR3 has 15 residues. The DNA for the CDR3 is TGTGCCAGCAACCTCCTTTCAGGGGAAGTCGGGGAGCTGTTTTTT. This translates into CASNLLSGEVGELFF.

The CDR3 sequence: CASSPPTGIGSPLHF. The CDR3 DNA sequence: TGTGCCAGCAGCCCCCCGACAGGGATCGGTTCACCCCTCCACTTT. The J gene is TRBJ1-6, the V gene TRBV3-1 (or the pseudogene TRBV3-2); 7 positions agree with TRBD1. The CDR3 has 15 amino acids. V shed 4 bases, J shed 9 bases, and the junction held 9 bases outside the gene matches. Germline CDR1 LGHDT, CDR2 YNNKEL (reference sequence).

The chain links TRBV28 to TRBJ1-2; the D is unclear. Germline-derived CDR1 and CDR2 are MDHEN and SYDVKM. The V gene lost 5 bases and the J gene lost 0 bases, with 13 bases spanning the gap. CDR3 size: 15 residues. The CDR3 nucleotides read TGTGCCAGCAGTAGTCTTCCGCCAACTAACTATGGCTACACCTTC. As protein: CASSSLPPTNYGYTF.

This chain connects TRBV6-2 or TRBV6-3 to TRBJ2-3; D is unclear. The CDR3 is made up of 14 amino acids. V was trimmed by 2 bases and J by 4 bases, leaving 10 bases between them. The germline CDR1 and CDR2 sequences are MNHEY and SVGEGT. CDR3 DNA: TGTGCCAGCAGTTACCAAGAGGCCCCAGATACGCAGTATTTT. Translation gives CASSYQEAPDTQYF.

V is TRBV6-6 and J is TRBJ2-7; 7 bases are a match to TRBD1. Germline CDR1 reads MNHNY; CDR2 reads SVGAGI (reference sequence). The V and J ends lost 6 bases and 0 bases, in that order; junction bases with no gene match: 8. The CDR3 covers 15 residues. The CDR3 bases are TGTGCCAGCAGACCAAACCGGGACAGCTCCTACGAGCAGTACTTC. It yields the protein CASRPNRDSSYEQYF.

CDR3 DNA sequence: TGTGCCAGCAGCTTACTAGCGGGGAGCTACAATGAGCAGTTCTTC. Its protein product is CASSLLAGSYNEQFF. V gene TRBV5-5 combines with J gene TRBJ2-1, with 10 positions matching TRBD2. This CDR3 region has 15 residues. CDR1 and CDR2 from the germline V gene are SGHKS and YYEKEE (reference sequence). J was trimmed by 3 bases and V by 2 bases; bases with no gene match: 2.

The chain is built from TRBV6-5 and TRBJ1-2, with D unclear. V was shortened by 0 bases and J by 10 bases, with 12 bases between the two germline ends. Germline CDR1 and CDR2: MNHEY and SVGAGI. The CDR3 is 13 residues long. CDR3 amino acids: CASSYSNELDYTF. In DNA form, the CDR3 reads TGTGCCAGCAGTTACTCGAATGAGTTGGACTACACCTTC.

This rearrangement joins TRBV24-1 to TRBJ1-2; TRBD1 matches at 7 bases. The CDR3 contains 12 residues. Trimming took 5 bases from V and 7 from J; bases not matched to a gene: 3. Germline loops: CDR1 KGHDR, CDR2 SFDVKD. As DNA, the CDR3 is TGTGCCACCAGTGCGGCAGGGGGTGGCTACACCTTC. It specifies CATSAAGGGYTF.

The rearrangement links TRBV6-5 to TRBJ1-5; D may be TRBD1 (5 bases). The CDR3 loop spans 13 amino acids. The germline gives CDR1 MNHEY, CDR2 SVGAGI. V shed 10 bases and J shed 4 bases, with 14 bases lying between them. The CDR3 region has the DNA TGTGCCACCCTAACCCAGGGTAATCAGCCCCAGCATTTT. Translated, it gives CATLTQGNQPQHF.